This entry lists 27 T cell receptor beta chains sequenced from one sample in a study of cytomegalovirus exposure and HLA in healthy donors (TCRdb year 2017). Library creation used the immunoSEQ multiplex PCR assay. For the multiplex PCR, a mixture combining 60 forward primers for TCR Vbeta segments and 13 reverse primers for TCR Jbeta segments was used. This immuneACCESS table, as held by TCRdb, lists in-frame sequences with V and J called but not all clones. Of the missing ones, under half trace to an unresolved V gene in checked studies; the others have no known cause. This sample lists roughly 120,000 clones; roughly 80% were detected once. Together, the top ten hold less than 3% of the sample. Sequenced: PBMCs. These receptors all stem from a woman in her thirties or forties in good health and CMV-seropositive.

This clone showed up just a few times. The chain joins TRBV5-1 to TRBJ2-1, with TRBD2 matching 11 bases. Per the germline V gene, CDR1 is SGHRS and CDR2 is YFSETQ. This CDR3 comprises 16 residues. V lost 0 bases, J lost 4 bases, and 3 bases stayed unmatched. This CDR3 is CASSLAPSGGYNEQFF. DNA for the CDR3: TGCGCCAGCAGCTTGGCTCCTAGCGGGGGGTACAATGAGCAGTTCTTC.

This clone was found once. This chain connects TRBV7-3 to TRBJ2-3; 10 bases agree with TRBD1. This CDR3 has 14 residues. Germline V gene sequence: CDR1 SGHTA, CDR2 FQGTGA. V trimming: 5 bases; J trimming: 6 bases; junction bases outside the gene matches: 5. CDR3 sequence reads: CASSRTGGHDTQYF. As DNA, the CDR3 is TGTGCCAGCAGCCGGACAGGGGGGCATGATACGCAGTATTTT.

The chain's CDR3 is CASSYLAGVAYNEQFF. The CDR3 region has the DNA TGTGCCAGTAGTTACCTAGCGGGAGTGGCCTACAATGAGCAGTTCTTC. The rearrangement uses TRBV19 and TRBJ2-1; TRBD2 matches 10 bases. CDR3 length: 16 amino acids. V lost 5 bases to trimming and J lost 2 bases; unmatched junction nucleotides: 6. From germline, CDR1 is LNHDA and CDR2 SQIVND (reference sequence).

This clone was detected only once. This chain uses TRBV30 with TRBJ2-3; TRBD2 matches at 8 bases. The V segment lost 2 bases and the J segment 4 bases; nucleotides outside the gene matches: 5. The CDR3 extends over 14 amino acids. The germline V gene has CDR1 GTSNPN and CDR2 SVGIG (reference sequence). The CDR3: CAWSSGRGADTQYF. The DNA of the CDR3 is TGTGCCTGGAGTAGCGGGAGAGGCGCAGATACGCAGTATTTT.

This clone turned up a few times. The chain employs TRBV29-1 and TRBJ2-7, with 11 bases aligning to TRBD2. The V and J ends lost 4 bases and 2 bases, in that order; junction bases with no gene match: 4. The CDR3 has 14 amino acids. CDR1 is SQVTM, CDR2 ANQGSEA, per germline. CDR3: CSVAMTSGAYEQYF. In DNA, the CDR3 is TGCAGCGTTGCGATGACTAGCGGGGCCTACGAGCAGTACTTC.

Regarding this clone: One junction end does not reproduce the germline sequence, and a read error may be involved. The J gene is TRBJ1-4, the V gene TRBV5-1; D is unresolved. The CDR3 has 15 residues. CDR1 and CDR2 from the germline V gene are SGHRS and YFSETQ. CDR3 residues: CASSWEDGVNGKLFF. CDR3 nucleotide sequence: TGCGCCAGCAGCTGGGAGGACGGAGTTAATGGAAAACTGTTTTTT.

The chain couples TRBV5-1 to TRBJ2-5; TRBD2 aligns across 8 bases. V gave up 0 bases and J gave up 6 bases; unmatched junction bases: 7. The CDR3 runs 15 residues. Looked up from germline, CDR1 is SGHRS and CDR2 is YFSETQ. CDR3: CASSLGNSGTQTQYF. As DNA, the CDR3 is TGCGCCAGCAGCTTGGGTAATAGCGGGACTCAGACCCAGTACTTC.

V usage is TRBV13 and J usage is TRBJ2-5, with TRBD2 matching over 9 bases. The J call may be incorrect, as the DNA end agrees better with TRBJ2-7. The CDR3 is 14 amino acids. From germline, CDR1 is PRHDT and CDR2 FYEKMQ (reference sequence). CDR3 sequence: CASSLGSSGAEQYF. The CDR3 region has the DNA TGTGCCAGCAGCTTAGGTTCTAGCGGGGCCGAGCAGTACTTC.

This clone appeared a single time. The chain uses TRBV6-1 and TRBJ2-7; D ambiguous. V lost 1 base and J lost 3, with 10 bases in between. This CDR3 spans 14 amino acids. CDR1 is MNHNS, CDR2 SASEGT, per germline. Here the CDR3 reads CASSEGERVYEQYF. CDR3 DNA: TGTGCCAGCAGTGAAGGAGAACGGGTCTACGAGCAGTACTTC.

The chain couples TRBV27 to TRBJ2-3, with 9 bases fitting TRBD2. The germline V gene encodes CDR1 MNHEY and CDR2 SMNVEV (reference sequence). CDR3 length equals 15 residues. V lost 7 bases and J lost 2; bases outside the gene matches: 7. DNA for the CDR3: TGTGCCAGCAATAAAGCGGGGGGCCTCACAGATACGCAGTATTTT. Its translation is CASNKAGGLTDTQYF.

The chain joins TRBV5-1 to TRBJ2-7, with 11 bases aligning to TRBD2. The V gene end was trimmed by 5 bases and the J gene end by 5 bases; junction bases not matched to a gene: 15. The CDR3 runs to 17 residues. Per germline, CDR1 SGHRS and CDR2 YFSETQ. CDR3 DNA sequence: TGCGCCAGCAGTTTAAGGGCCGTGACTAGCGGGGTCCACGAGCAGTACTTC. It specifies CASSLRAVTSGVHEQYF.

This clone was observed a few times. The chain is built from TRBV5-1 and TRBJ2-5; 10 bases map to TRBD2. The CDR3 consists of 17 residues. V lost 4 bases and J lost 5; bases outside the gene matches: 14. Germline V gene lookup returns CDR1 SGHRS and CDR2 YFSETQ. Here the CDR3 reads CASSRDDSGRPGETQYF. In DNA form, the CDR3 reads TGCGCCAGCAGCCGCGATGATAGCGGGAGGCCGGGGGAGACCCAGTACTTC.

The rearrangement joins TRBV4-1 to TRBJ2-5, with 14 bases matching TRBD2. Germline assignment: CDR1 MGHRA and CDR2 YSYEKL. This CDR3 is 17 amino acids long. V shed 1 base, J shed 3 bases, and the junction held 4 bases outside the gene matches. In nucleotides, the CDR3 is TGCGCCAGCAGCCAAGGGACTAGCGGGGGGCCAGAAGAGACCCAGTACTTC. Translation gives CASSQGTSGGPEETQYF.

This CDR3 reads CASSSGTARETQYF. CDR3 nucleotide sequence: TGTGCCAGCAGCTCCGGGACAGCTAGGGAGACCCAGTACTTC. The genes are TRBV2 and TRBJ2-5; TRBD1 matches at 7 bases. There are 14 residues in the CDR3. V shed 6 bases, J shed 5 bases, and the junction held 9 bases outside the gene matches. The germline CDR1 and CDR2 sequences are SNHLY and FYNNEI.

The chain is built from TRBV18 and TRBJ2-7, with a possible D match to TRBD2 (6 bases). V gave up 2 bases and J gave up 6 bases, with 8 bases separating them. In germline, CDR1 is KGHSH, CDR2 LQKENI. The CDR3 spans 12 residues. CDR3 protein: CASSPAGGEQYF. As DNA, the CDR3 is TGTGCCAGCTCACCAGCCGGGGGCGAGCAGTACTTC.

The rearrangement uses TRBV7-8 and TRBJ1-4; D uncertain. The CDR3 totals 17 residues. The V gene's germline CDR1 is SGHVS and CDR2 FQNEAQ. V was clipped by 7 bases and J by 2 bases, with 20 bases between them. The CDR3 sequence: CASTLRAWTMTNEKLFF. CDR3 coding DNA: TGTGCCAGCACCTTGAGGGCCTGGACTATGACTAATGAAAAACTGTTTTTT.

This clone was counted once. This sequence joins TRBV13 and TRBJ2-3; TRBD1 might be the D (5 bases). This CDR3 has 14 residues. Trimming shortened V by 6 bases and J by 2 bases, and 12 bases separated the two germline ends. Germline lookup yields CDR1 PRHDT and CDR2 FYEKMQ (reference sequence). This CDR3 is CASRPQGSTDTQYF. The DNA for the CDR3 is TGTGCCAGCAGACCGCAGGGATCCACAGATACGCAGTATTTT.

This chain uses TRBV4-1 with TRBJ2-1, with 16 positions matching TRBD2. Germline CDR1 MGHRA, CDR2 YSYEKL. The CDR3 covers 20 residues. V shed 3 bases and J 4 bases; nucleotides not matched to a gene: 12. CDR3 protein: CASSHSAGTSGGAAYNEQFF. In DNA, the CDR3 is TGCGCCAGCAGCCACAGCGCCGGGACTAGCGGGGGGGCCGCGTACAATGAGCAGTTCTTC.

The CDR3 sequence is CASSRRTGADTQYF. DNA of the CDR3: TGTGCCAGTAGTCGACGGACAGGGGCAGATACGCAGTATTTT. The rearrangement links TRBV19 to TRBJ2-3; 9 bases align to TRBD1. CDR1 and CDR2 from the germline V gene are LNHDA and SQIVND (reference sequence). The J segment lost 4 bases and the V segment lost 5 bases, leaving 4 bases of the junction unmatched. This CDR3 comprises 14 residues.

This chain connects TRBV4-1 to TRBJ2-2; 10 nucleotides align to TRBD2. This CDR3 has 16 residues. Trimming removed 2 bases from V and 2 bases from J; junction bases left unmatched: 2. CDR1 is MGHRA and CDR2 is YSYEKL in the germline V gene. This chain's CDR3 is CASSQPSGSNTGELFF. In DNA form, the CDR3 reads TGCGCCAGCAGCCAACCTAGCGGGAGTAACACCGGGGAGCTGTTTTTT.

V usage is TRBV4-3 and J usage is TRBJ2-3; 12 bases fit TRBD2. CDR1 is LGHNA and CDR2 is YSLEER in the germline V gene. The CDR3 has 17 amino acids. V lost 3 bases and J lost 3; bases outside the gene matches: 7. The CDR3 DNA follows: TGCGCCAGCAGCCACGCCACCGGGACTAGCGGGACAGATACGCAGTATTTT. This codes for CASSHATGTSGTDTQYF.

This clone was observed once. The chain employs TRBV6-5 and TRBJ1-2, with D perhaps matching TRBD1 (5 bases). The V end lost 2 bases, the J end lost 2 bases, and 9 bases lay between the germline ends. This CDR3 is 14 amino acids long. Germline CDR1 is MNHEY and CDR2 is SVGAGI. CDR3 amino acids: CASSYKGQNYGYTF. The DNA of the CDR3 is TGTGCCAGCAGTTACAAGGGGCAGAACTATGGCTACACCTTC.

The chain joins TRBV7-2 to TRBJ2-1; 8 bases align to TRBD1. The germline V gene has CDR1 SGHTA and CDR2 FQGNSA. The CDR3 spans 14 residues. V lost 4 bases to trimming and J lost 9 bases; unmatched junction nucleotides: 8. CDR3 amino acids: CASSYGQGEGEQFF. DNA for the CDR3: TGTGCCAGCAGCTATGGACAGGGCGAAGGTGAGCAGTTCTTC.

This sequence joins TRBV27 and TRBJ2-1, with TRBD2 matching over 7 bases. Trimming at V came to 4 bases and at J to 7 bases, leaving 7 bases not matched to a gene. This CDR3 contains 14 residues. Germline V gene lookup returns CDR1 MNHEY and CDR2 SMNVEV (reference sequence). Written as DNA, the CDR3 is TGTGCCAGCAGTTCCCGGGAGGCAGGGAATGAGCAGTTCTTC. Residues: CASSSREAGNEQFF.

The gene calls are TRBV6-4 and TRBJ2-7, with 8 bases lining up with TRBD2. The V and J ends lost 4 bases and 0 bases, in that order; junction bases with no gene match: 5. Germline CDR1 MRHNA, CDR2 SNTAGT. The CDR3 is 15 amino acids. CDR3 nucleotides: TGTGCCAGCAGTGTGCTAGCGGGCTCCTCCTACGAGCAGTACTTC. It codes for CASSVLAGSSYEQYF.

Written as DNA, the CDR3 is TGTGCCAGTAGTAAAGACAGGGGGCAGAGGGGCAGGATTGAAGCTTTCTTT. Protein product: CASSKDRGQRGRIEAFF. This chain links TRBV19 with TRBJ1-1, with 10 bases matching TRBD1. V lost 4 bases and J lost 7; bases outside the gene matches: 15. CDR3 length: 17 amino acids. CDR1 and CDR2 (germline): LNHDA, SQIVND (reference sequence). Full variable domain (remainder filled in from reference TRBV19 and TRBJ1-1): DGGITQSPKYLFRKEGQNVTLSCEQNLNHDAMYWYRQDPGQGLRLIYYSQIVNDFQKGDIAEGYSVSREKKESFPLTVTSAQKNPTAFYLCASSKDRGQRGRIEAFFGQGTRLTVV.

The CDR3 loop is CASSLPDRAAEAFF. Written as DNA, the CDR3 is TGTGCCAGCAGCTTACCCGACAGGGCGGCTGAAGCTTTCTTT. This sequence joins TRBV6-5 and TRBJ1-1, with 7 bases that match TRBD1. Trimming took 6 bases from V and 6 from J; bases not matched to a gene: 10. The CDR3 runs 14 residues. Germline values: CDR1 MNHEY, CDR2 SVGAGI.